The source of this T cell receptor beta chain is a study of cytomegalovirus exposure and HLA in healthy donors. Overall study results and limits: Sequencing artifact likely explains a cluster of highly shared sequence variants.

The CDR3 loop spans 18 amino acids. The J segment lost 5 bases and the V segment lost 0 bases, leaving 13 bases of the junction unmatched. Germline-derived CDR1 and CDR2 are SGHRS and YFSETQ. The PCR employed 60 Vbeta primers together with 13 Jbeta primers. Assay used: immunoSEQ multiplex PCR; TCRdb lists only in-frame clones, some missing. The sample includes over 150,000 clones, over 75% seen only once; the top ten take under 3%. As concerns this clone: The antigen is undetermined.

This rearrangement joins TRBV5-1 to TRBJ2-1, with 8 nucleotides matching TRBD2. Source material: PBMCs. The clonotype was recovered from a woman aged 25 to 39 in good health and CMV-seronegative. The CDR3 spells CASSLVGRSGSGDNEQFF. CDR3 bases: TGCGCCAGCAGCTTGGTAGGGCGAAGCGGGAGTGGCGACAATGAGCAGTTCTTC.